Listed below are T cell receptor beta chains from one sample, sequenced in a study of molecular identifiers for immune sequencing clone quantification. From the PCR reads, TCRdb called clonotypes with MiXCR, one entry per CDR3 protein. Found here are approximately 320,000 distinct CDR3 sequences, about 22% of them singletons; the top ten hold about 0.71%. Specimen: naive CD8+ T cells from blood, with Jurkat cell RNA spiked in. These receptors were obtained from a human donor in good health. Some libraries in this study had Jurkat cell RNA spiked in. The CDR3 runs from the conserved cysteine through the conserved F or W. A D gene is named only where the DNA matches it firmly. Rows may omit the clone size; those that give it use once, few, many or a size class.

j_gene,d_gene,v_gene,abundance,CDR3aa,CDR3nt
TRBJ2-3,NA,TRBV2,few,CASSEVGTERPGGTDTQYF,TGTGCCAGCAGTGAAGTTGGTACGGAAAGGCCTGGGGGCACAGATACGCAGTATTTT
TRBJ2-3,TRBD1,TRBV11-2,few,CASSPDRVGTDTQYF,TGTGCCAGCAGCCCGGACAGGGTAGGCACAGATACGCAGTATTTT
TRBJ1-5,TRBD1,TRBV12-3/TRBV12-4,many,CASSSIGTGENQPQHF,TGTGCCAGCAGTTCTATAGGGACAGGGGAGAATCAGCCCCAGCATTTT
TRBJ2-5,NA,TRBV5-1,many,CASSLRQTGGETQYF,TGCGCCAGCAGCTTGAGACAGACCGGCGGGGAGACCCAGTACTTC
TRBJ1-5,NA,TRBV28,many,CASSFKPASFDQPQHF,TGTGCCAGCAGTTTTAAGCCGGCTTCTTTTGATCAGCCCCAGCATTTT
TRBJ2-7,TRBD2,TRBV14,few,CASSQTSGGFNEQYF,TGTGCCAGCAGCCAGACTAGCGGGGGGTTCAACGAGCAGTACTTC
TRBJ2-1,TRBD1,TRBV19,few,CASSPWDSIYNEQFF,TGTGCCAGTAGCCCTTGGGACAGCATTTACAATGAGCAGTTCTTC
TRBJ1-1,NA,TRBV6-2/TRBV6-3,few,CASSPGAMSNTEAFF,TGTGCCAGCAGCCCCGGTGCTATGTCGAACACTGAAGCTTTCTTT
TRBJ2-7,TRBD2,TRBV4-2,NA,CASSQGGPGLVLREQYF,TGTGCCAGCAGCCAAGGAGGCCCGGGACTAGTTTTACGCGAGCAGTACTTC
TRBJ2-2,TRBD2,TRBV6-2/TRBV6-3,NA,CATSFSGTRDTGEPFF,TGTGCCACCTCATTTTCCGGGACTAGGGACACCGGGGAGCCGTTTTTT
TRBJ2-3,NA,TRBV4-3,NA,CASSPSFLPFGQTRTSTDTQYF,TGCGCCAGCAGCCCTTCTTTCCTACCTTTCGGGCAGACGCGAACTAGCACAGATACGCAGTATTTT
TRBJ2-7,TRBD1,TRBV19,NA,CASTPRAGGGYEQYF,TGTGCCAGTACCCCGAGGGCAGGGGGCGGCTACGAGCAGTACTTC
TRBJ2-7,NA,TRBV20-1,few,CSALPSGQGSMDYEQYF,TGCAGTGCTCTCCCCTCGGGCCAGGGGAGTATGGACTACGAGCAGTACTTC
TRBJ2-3,NA,TRBV7-9,few,CASLLRTDTQYF,TGTGCCAGCTTACTAAGGACGGATACGCAGTATTTT
TRBJ2-7,TRBD1,TRBV13,once,CASSPRDRAYGEQYF,TGTGCCAGCAGCCCTCGGGACAGGGCTTATGGCGAGCAGTACTTC
TRBJ2-2,NA,TRBV4-1,NA,CASSQGGSTPGELFF,TGCGCCAGCAGCCAAGGGGGGTCGACCCCCGGGGAGCTGTTTTTT
TRBJ2-7,TRBD1,TRBV5-5,many,CASSHGQGEYEQYF,TGTGCCAGCAGCCATGGACAGGGGGAATACGAGCAGTACTTC
TRBJ2-7,NA,TRBV4-3,many,CASSQELGQAYEQYF,TGCGCCAGCAGCCAAGAACTGGGCCAGGCCTACGAGCAGTACTTC
TRBJ1-1,NA,TRBV27,NA,CASRRGGANTEAFF,TGTGCCAGCCGCCGGGGGGGGGCCAACACTGAAGCTTTCTTT
TRBJ2-3,TRBD1,TRBV27,NA,CASNDGQGALGADTRYF,TGTGCCAGCAATGATGGACAGGGGGCATTAGGGGCAGATACGCGGTATTTT
TRBJ1-1,NA,TRBV5-1,many,CASPYRGNTEAFF,TGCGCCAGCCCTTACAGAGGGAACACTGAAGCTTTCTTT
TRBJ1-1,TRBD1,TRBV13,few,CASSYRDRFEDTEAFF,TGTGCCAGCAGCTACAGGGACAGATTTGAGGACACTGAAGCTTTCTTT
TRBJ1-5,NA,TRBV7-9,many,CASSLSDTVDQPQHF,TGTGCCAGCAGCTTATCGGACACTGTCGATCAGCCCCAGCATTTT
TRBJ1-1,NA,TRBV19,many,CASSEGSDTEAFF,TGTGCCAGTAGTGAGGGCTCCGACACTGAAGCTTTCTTT
TRBJ1-5,NA,TRBV6-2/TRBV6-3,NA,CASSPRGANQPQHF,TGTGCCAGCAGCCCCCGGGGGGCTAATCAGCCCCAGCATTTT
TRBJ2-6,NA,TRBV24-1,many,CATSRGFSGANVLTF,TGTGCCACCAGTAGAGGATTCTCTGGGGCCAACGTCCTGACTTTC
TRBJ1-4,NA,TRBV29-1,many,CSVRLQDPDSPNEKLFF,TGCAGCGTTCGATTACAGGACCCTGACTCACCTAATGAAAAACTGTTTTTT
TRBJ2-2,NA,TRBV29-1,many,CSVDAANTGELFF,TGCAGCGTTGATGCAGCGAACACCGGGGAGCTGTTTTTT
TRBJ1-1,NA,TRBV6-5,few,CASSTPGGGYTEAFF,TGTGCCAGCAGTACCCCTGGGGGAGGGTACACTGAAGCTTTCTTT
TRBJ2-4,TRBD1,TRBV19,few,CASSIWLDREDGKNIQYF,TGTGCCAGTAGTATTTGGTTAGACAGGGAAGACGGCAAAAACATTCAGTACTTC
TRBJ1-4,NA,TRBV7-9,many,CASSQGPFELFF,TGTGCCAGCAGCCAGGGGCCGTTCGAACTGTTTTTT
TRBJ2-6,NA,TRBV11-2,many,CASSLIPGRSGANVLTF,TGTGCCAGCAGCTTAATCCCAGGGCGCTCTGGGGCCAACGTCCTGACTTTC
TRBJ2-7,NA,TRBV27,many,CASSEAQRHYEQYF,TGTGCCAGCAGTGAGGCGCAGCGGCACTACGAGCAGTACTTC
TRBJ2-5,TRBD1,TRBV12-3/TRBV12-4,NA,CASRSGTGGQETQYF,TGTGCCAGCAGATCCGGGACAGGGGGCCAAGAGACCCAGTACTTC
TRBJ1-1,NA,TRBV9,many,CASSSLGANTEAFF,TGTGCCAGCAGCTCGCTAGGGGCGAACACTGAAGCTTTCTTT
TRBJ2-7,TRBD2,TRBV20-1,few,CSARPNPGLAPPEQYF,TGCAGTGCTAGGCCCAATCCGGGACTAGCGCCCCCGGAGCAGTACTTC
TRBJ2-7,TRBD2,TRBV6-5,NA,CASSQTSVPTYEQYF,TGTGCCAGCAGTCAAACTAGCGTTCCGACCTACGAGCAGTACTTC
TRBJ1-4,NA,TRBV7-6,NA,CASSPDWGNEKLFF,TGTGCCAGCAGCCCGGACTGGGGGAATGAAAAACTGTTTTTT
TRBJ2-3,NA,TRBV6-6,many,CASSSTFLDTQYF,TGTGCCAGCAGTTCCACCTTTCTGGATACGCAGTATTTT